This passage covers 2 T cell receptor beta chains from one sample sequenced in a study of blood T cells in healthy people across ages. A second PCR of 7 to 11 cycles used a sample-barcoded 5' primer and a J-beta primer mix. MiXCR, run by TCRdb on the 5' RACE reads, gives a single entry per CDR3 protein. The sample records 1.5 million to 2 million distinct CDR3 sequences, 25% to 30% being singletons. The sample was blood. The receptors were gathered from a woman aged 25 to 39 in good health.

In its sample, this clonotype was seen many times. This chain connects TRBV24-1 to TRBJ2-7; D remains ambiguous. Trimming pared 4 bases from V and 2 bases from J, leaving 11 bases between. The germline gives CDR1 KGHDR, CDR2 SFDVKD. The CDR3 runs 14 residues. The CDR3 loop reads CATSDRYQTYEQYF. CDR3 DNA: TGTGCCACCAGTGACCGTTACCAAACCTACGAGCAGTACTTC.

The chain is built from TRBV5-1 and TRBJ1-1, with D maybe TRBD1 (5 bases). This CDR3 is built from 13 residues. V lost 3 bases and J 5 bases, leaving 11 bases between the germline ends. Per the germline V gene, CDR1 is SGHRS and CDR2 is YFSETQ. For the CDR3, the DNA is TGCGCCAGCAGCTCCGGGGCGGGGACTGAAGCTTTCTTT. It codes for CASSSGAGTEAFF.